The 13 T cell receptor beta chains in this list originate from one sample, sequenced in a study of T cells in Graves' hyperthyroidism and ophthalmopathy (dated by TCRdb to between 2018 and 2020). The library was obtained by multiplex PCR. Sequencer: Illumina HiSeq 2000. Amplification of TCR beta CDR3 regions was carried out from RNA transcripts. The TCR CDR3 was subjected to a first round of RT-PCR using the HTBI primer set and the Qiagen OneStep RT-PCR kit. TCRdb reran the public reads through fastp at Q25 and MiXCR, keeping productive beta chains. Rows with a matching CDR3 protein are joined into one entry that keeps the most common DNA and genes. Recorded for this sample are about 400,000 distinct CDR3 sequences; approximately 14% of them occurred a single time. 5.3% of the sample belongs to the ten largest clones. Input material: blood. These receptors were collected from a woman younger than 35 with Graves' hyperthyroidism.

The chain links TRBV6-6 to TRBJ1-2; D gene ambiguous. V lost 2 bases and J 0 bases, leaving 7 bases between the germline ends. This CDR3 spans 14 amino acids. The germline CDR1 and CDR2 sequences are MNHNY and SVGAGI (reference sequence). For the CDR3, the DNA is TGTGCCAGCAGTTACCAGATGACTAACTATGGCTACACCTTC. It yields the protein CASSYQMTNYGYTF.

The CDR3 coding sequence is TGTGCCATCAGTGAGTCGACCGATTGGAATGAGCAGTTCTTC. It codes for CAISESTDWNEQFF. The V call is TRBV10-3, the J call TRBJ2-1; D not resolved. Per the germline V gene, CDR1 is ENHRY and CDR2 is SYGVKD. The CDR3 spans 14 residues. Deletions cut 0 bases from V and 7 bases from J, with 10 bases between.

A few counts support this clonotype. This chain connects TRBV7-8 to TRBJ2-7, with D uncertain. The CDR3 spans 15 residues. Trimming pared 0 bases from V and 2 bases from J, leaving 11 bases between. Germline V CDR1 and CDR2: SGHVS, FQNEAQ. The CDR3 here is CASSLARQVPYEQYF. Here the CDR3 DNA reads TGTGCCAGCAGCTTAGCGCGGCAGGTCCCCTACGAGCAGTACTTC.

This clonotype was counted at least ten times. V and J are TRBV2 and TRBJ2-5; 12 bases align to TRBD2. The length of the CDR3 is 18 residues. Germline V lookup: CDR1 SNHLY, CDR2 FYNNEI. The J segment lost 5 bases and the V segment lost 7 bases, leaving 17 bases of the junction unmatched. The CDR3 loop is CASKATSGGDIAHETQYF. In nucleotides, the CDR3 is TGTGCCAGCAAGGCGACTAGCGGGGGAGACATAGCCCATGAGACCCAGTACTTC.

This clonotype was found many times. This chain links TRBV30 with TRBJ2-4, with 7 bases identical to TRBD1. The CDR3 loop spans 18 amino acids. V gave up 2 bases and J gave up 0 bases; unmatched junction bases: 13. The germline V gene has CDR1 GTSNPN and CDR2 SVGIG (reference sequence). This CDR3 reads CAWSSRTGSRLAKNIQYF. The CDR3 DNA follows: TGTGCCTGGAGTTCCCGGACAGGTTCGAGATTAGCCAAAAACATTCAGTACTTC.

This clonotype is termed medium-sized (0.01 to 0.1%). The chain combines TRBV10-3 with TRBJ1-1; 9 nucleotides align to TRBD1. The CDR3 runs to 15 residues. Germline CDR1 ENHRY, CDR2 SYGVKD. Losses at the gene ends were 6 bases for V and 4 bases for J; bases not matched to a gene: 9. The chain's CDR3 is CAISNPGQGTTEAFF. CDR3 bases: TGTGCCATCAGCAACCCGGGACAGGGCACCACTGAAGCTTTCTTT.

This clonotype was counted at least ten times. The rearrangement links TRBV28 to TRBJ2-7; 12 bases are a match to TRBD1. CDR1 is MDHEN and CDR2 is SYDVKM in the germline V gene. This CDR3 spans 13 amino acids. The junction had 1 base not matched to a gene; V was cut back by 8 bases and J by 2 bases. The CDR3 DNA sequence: TGTGCCAGCCGGGACAGGGGGCCCTACGAGCAGTACTTC. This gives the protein CASRDRGPYEQYF.

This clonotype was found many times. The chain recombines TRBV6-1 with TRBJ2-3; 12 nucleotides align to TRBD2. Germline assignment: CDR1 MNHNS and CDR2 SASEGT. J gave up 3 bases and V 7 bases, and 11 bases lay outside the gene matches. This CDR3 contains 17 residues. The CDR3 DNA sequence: TGTGCCAGCACCCGACTAGCGGGAGAGATACTGACAGATACGCAGTATTTT. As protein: CASTRLAGEILTDTQYF.

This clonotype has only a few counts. This chain's CDR3 is CASSSTHDRSYEQYF. The CDR3 DNA follows: TGCGCCAGCAGCTCTACACACGACAGGAGCTACGAGCAGTACTTC. The chain combines TRBV5-1 with TRBJ2-7; D is possibly TRBD1 (6 bases). The V end lost 3 bases, the J end lost 3 bases, and 16 bases lay between the germline ends. The V gene's germline CDR1 is SGHRS and CDR2 YFSETQ. The CDR3 length is 15 residues.

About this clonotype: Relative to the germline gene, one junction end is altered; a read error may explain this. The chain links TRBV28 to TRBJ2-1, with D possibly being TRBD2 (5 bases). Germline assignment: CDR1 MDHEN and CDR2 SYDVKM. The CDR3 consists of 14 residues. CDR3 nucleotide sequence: TGTGCCAGCAGTTTGGCGGGTGGGCGTAATGAGCAGTCCTTC. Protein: CASSLAGGRNEQSF.

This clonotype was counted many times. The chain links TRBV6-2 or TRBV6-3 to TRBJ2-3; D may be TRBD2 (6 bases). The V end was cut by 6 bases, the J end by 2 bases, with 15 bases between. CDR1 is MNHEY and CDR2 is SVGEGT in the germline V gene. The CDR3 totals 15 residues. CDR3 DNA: TGTGCCAGCAGCCCAGGAGGGGAAGTCACAGATACGCAGTATTTT. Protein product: CASSPGGEVTDTQYF.

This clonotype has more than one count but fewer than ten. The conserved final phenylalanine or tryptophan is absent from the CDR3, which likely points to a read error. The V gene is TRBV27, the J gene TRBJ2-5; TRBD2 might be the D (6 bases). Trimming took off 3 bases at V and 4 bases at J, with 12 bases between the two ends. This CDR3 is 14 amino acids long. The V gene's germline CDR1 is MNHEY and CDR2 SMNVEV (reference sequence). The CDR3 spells CASSFGGTRETQYL. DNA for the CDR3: TGTGCCAGCAGTTTTGGGGGGACGCGAGAGACCCAGTACCTC.

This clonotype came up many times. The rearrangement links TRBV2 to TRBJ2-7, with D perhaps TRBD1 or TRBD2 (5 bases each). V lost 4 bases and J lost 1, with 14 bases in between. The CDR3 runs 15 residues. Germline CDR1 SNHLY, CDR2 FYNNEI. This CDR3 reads CASSVAGGGSYEQYF. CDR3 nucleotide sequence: TGTGCCAGCAGTGTAGCTGGGGGTGGTTCCTACGAGCAGTACTTC. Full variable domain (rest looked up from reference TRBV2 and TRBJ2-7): EPEVTQTPSHQVTQMGQEVILRCVPISNHLYFYWYRQILGQKVEFLVSFYNNEISEKSEIFDDQFSVERPDGSNFTLKIRSTKLEDSAMYFCASSVAGGGSYEQYFGPGTRLTVT.